This T cell receptor beta chain was recorded in a study of post-analysis software for immune sequencing data. This clonotype has a handful of counts. Its cognate antigen is unknown. CDR1 SGHVS and CDR2 FQNEAQ come from the germline V gene. Trimming cost V 1 base and J 3 bases, with 15 bases left between them. The CDR3 covers 16 residues. The TCR beta cDNA libraries carried unique molecular identifiers. Yield was around 500,000 cDNA molecules from 1 to 10 million T cells. TCRdb re-analysed the PCR reads in MiXCR, keeping a single row per CDR3 protein. The sample yields roughly 600,000 distinct CDR3 sequences, around 44% seen once. Study conclusions and caveats: Significantly lower normalized Chao1 diversity was found in patients with multiple sclerosis relative to controls. Patients had higher frequencies than controls of roughly five TRBV segments, including TRBV5-6, TRBV5-1 and TRBV20-1. Samples prepared in the same batch strongly co-clustered by F measure.

The TCR comes from a girl aged 5-17 years with multiple sclerosis. The chain couples TRBV7-8 to TRBJ1-2; D may be TRBD1 (5 bases). Input material: blood. CDR3 sequence: CASSLGVGGGDYGYTF. The CDR3 DNA reads as TGTGCCAGCAGCTTAGGGGTCGGGGGAGGCGACTATGGCTACACCTTC.